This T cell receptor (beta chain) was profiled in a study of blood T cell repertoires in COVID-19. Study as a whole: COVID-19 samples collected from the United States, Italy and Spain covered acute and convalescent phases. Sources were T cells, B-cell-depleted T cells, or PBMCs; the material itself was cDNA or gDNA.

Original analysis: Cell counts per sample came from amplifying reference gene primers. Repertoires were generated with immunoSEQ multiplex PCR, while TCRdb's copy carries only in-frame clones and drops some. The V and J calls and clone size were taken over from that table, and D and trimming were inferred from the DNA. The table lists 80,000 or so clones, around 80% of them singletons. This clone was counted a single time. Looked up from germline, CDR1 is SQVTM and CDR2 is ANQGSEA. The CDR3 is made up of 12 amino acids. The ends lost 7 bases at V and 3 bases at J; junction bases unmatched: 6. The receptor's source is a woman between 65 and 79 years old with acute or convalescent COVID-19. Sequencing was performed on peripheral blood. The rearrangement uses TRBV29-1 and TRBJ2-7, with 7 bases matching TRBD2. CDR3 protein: CSAREGLYEQYF. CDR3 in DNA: TGCAGCGCAAGGGAGGGCCTCTACGAGCAGTACTTC.